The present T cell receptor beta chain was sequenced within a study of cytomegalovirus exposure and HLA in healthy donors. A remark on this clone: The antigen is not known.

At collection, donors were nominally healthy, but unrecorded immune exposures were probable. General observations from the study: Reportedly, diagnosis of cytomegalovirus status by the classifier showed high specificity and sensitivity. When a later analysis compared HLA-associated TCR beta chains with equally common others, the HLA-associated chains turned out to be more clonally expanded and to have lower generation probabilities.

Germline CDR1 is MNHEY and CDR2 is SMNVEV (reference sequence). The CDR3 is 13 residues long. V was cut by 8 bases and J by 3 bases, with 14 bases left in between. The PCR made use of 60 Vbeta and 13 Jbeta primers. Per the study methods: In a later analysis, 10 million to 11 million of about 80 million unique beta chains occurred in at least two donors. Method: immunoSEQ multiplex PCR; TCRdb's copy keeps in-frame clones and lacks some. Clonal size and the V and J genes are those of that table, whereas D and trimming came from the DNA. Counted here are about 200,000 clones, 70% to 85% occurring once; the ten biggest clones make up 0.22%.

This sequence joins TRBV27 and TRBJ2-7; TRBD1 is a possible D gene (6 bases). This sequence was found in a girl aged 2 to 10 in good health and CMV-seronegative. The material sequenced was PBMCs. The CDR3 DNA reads TGTGCCAGCGCCGAGGGGGTTGACTACGAGCAGTACTTC. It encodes CASAEGVDYEQYF.